This T cell receptor (beta chain) comes out of a study of blood T cell repertoires in COVID-19. The overall study: Samples representing acute and convalescent COVID-19 were sourced from the United States, Italy and Spain. Sample material is recorded as cDNA or gDNA derived from T cells, B-cell-depleted T cells, or PBMCs.

Trimming removed 4 bases at V and 1 base at J, with 14 bases between. This CDR3 comprises 15 residues. CDR1 SGHRS and CDR2 YFSETQ come from the germline V gene. This clone was counted a single time. Authors' methods: From reference gene primer amplification, estimates of nucleated cell counts were derived. Only in-frame clones appear in the TCRdb table, and some are missing; sequencing was by immunoSEQ multiplex PCR. The DNA gave D and trimming, while V, J and clone size come from that table. The sample shows 300,000 to 400,000 clones, about 83% of them seen only once. The J gene is TRBJ1-1, the V gene TRBV5-1; unclear D gene. This receptor was obtained from a man aged 25-45 years with active or convalescent COVID-19. Specimen: peripheral blood. CDR3 coding DNA: TGCGCCAGCAGCAGCTCGAGCGGGCGGAACACTGAAGCTTTCTTT. Its protein is CASSSSSGRNTEAFF.